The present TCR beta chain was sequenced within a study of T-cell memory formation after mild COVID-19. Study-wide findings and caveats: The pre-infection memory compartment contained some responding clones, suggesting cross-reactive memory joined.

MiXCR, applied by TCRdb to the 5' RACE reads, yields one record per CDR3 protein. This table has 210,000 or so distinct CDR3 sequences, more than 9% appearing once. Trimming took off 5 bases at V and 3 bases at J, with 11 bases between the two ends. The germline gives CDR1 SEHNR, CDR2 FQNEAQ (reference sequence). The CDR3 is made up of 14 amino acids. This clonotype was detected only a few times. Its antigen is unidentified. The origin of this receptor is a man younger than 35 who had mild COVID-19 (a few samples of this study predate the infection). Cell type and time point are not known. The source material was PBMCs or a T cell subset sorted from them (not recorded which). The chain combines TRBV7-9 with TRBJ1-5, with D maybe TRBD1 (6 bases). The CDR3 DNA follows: TGTGCCAGCAGCACTGGACAGCTCAATCAGCCCCAGCATTTT. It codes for CASSTGQLNQPQHF.